Detailed here is one T cell receptor beta chain. No antigen is known for it. The PCR primers covered 54 TRBV and 13 TRBJ segments. The assay was immunoSEQ multiplex PCR, and TCRdb's table has in-frame clones only and misses some. The top ten clones hold over 0.25% of a sample with about 120,000 clones, 85% to 95% of them seen once. This sample is drawn from a study of T cell repertoires and HLA-DP antigens. Study at large: Average DNA input: 218.4 ng for CD137+CD4+ sorts, about 1,200 ng pre-culture.

General study points: Responder cells were total CD4+ cells with a HeLa antigen-presenting system.

The CDR3 spans 15 residues. J gave up 2 bases and V 2 bases, and 4 bases lay outside the gene matches. CDR1 is LNHDA and CDR2 is SQIVND in the germline V gene (reference sequence). The rearrangement joins TRBV19 to TRBJ2-5, with TRBD1 matching over 8 bases. This sequence originates from a woman between 18 and 30 years old in good health and CMV-seronegative. Input material: CD4+ T cells from PBMCs. CDR3 DNA sequence: TGTGCCAGTAGTATACAGGGGGCACGGCAAGAGACCCAGTACTTC. Amino acid sequence: CASSIQGARQETQYF.